Presented here are 13 T cell receptor beta chains from one specimen sequenced in a study of glioma-infiltrating T cells after dendritic cell vaccination. The time point here: after dendritic cell vaccination, including at tumor progression/relapse. Only in-frame clones appear in the TCRdb table, and some are missing; sequencing was by immunoSEQ multiplex PCR. The table has 50,000 to 70,000 clones, approximately 83% seen once. The sequencing here drew on blood, taken after dendritic cell vaccination. These receptors originate from a human donor with glioblastoma.

V and J are TRBV30 and TRBJ2-3; D unclear. Trimming took off 0 bases at V and 2 bases at J, with 6 bases between the two ends. The CDR3 has 13 amino acids. The V gene's germline CDR1 is GTSNPN and CDR2 SVGIG (reference sequence). The CDR3 loop reads CAWSVSITDTQYF. The CDR3 DNA sequence: TGTGCCTGGAGTGTATCTATCACAGATACGCAGTATTTT.

To note about this clone: Other DNA sequences of this sample code for an identical CDR3. The rearrangement uses TRBV30 and TRBJ2-3; D is possibly TRBD2 (7 bases). Deletions cut 2 bases from V and 2 bases from J, with 14 bases between. Germline values: CDR1 GTSNPN, CDR2 SVGIG (reference sequence). CDR3 length equals 15 residues. The CDR3 protein is CAWSLGGGVTDTQYF. Written as DNA, the CDR3 is TGTGCCTGGAGTTTGGGAGGGGGAGTCACAGATACGCAGTATTTT.

The V gene is TRBV9, the J gene TRBJ2-3; TRBD1 aligns across 7 bases. The germline V gene has CDR1 SGDLS and CDR2 YYNGEE. Germline trimming cut 0 bases from V and 4 bases from J; bases unmatched to any gene: 2. The CDR3 is 14 residues long. In DNA form, the CDR3 reads TGTGCCAGCAGCGTAGACAGGGGTGCAGATACGCAGTATTTT. Translated, it gives CASSVDRGADTQYF.

The V gene is TRBV5-4, the J gene TRBJ1-2, with 8 positions matching TRBD1. From germline, CDR1 is SGHNT and CDR2 YYREEE (reference sequence). V dropped 2 bases and J dropped 2; count of bases not matched to a gene: 8. The CDR3 has 16 residues. The DNA for the CDR3 is TGTGCCAGCAGCTTACCCCGACAGGGGATAAACTATGGCTACACCTTC. This translates into CASSLPRQGINYGYTF.

This clone was observed a handful of times. J is TRBJ1-5 and V is TRBV19; D is uncertain. The CDR3 totals 16 residues. CDR1 LNHDA and CDR2 SQIVND come from the germline V gene (reference sequence). The V end lost 0 bases, the J end lost 4 bases, and 13 bases lay between the germline ends. The CDR3 nucleotides are TGTGCCAGTAGTATAGATACAGACCGCCCAAATCAGCCCCAGCATTTT. This encodes CASSIDTDRPNQPQHF.

V gene TRBV6-1 combines with J gene TRBJ1-1; D is ambiguous. The CDR3 contains 11 residues. Germline loops: CDR1 MNHNS, CDR2 SASEGT. Deletions cut 2 bases from V and 5 bases from J, with 3 bases between. CDR3 bases: TGTGCCAGCAGTGAATTAACTGAAGCTTTCTTT. This sequence encodes CASSELTEAFF.

The rearrangement links TRBV19 to TRBJ1-2; 8 nucleotides agree with TRBD1. This CDR3 has 12 amino acids. Germline loops: CDR1 LNHDA, CDR2 SQIVND (reference sequence). The ends lost 9 bases at V and 4 bases at J; junction bases unmatched: 4. CDR3 residues: CASDRGFYGYTF. CDR3 DNA: TGTGCCAGCGACAGGGGTTTCTATGGCTACACCTTC.

The chain uses TRBV4-1 and TRBJ2-5, with D possibly TRBD1 on 5 matching bases. V shed 0 bases and J shed 0 bases, with 8 bases lying between them. Germline V gene lookup returns CDR1 MGHRA and CDR2 YSYEKL. CDR3 length: 15 amino acids. Written as DNA, the CDR3 is TGCGCCAGCAGCCAAGATGGACAAGACCAAGAGACCCAGTACTTC. Protein sequence: CASSQDGQDQETQYF.

The CDR3 spells CASSRRLDTYQETQYF. The CDR3 nucleotides are TGTGCCAGCAGCCGTCGTTTGGACACGTACCAAGAGACCCAGTACTTC. This chain joins TRBV7-9 and TRBJ2-5; tentatively, D is TRBD1 (5 bases). V dropped 5 bases and J dropped 0 bases, with 16 bases sitting between them. This CDR3 has 16 residues. Germline V gene lookup returns CDR1 SEHNR and CDR2 FQNEAQ (reference sequence).

The rearrangement joins TRBV5-1 to TRBJ2-1, with 11 bases lining up with TRBD2. V was clipped by 0 bases and J by 8 bases; unmatched bases: 4. Germline assignment: CDR1 SGHRS and CDR2 YFSETQ. This CDR3 has 15 residues. The CDR3 DNA sequence: TGCGCCAGCAGCTTGGTGGTAGCGGGGGGGCATGAGCAGTTCTTC. Amino acid sequence: CASSLVVAGGHEQFF.

J is TRBJ1-1 and V is TRBV11-3; 7 nucleotides align to TRBD1. This CDR3 has 13 amino acids. V shed 5 bases, J shed 5 bases, and the junction held 5 bases outside the gene matches. In germline, CDR1 is SGHNT, CDR2 YENEEA. The CDR3 spells CASSPQQGTEAFF. In DNA form, the CDR3 reads TGTGCCAGCAGCCCACAACAGGGGACTGAAGCTTTCTTT.

CDR3 sequence reads: CANFWGLAVSYEQYF. DNA for the CDR3: TGTGCCAACTTTTGGGGACTAGCGGTATCCTACGAGCAGTACTTC. The chain has TRBV30 and TRBJ2-7; 11 bases line up with TRBD2. Per the germline V gene, CDR1 is GTSNPN and CDR2 is SVGIG (reference sequence). The CDR3 covers 15 residues. V lost 8 bases to trimming and J lost 1 base; unmatched junction nucleotides: 10.

The chain employs TRBV5-1 and TRBJ1-1; D ambiguous. From germline, CDR1 is SGHRS and CDR2 YFSETQ. This CDR3 has 13 residues. Trimming left V 4 bases short and J 3 bases short, with 10 bases between. The CDR3 loop reads CASSTLTDTEAFF. CDR3 DNA: TGCGCCAGCAGCACGTTAACGGACACTGAAGCTTTCTTT.